These T cell receptor beta chains were read from a single sample in a study of blood T cell repertoires in COVID-19. TCRdb keeps only in-frame clones here, not all; method: immunoSEQ multiplex PCR. Of approximately 270,000 clones in the sample, about 91% were seen once. Input material: peripheral blood. These receptors were taken from a woman in her twenties or thirties with COVID-19, enrolled during active disease. CDR3s include the opening cysteine and the closing phenylalanine or tryptophan. The D gene is left open where the match is weak. Clone size appears in some rows only: once, few, many, or a class for an expanded clone.

J	size	D	V	CDR3	DNA
TRBJ2-3	.	.	TRBV5-1	CASSPPGRGTSTDTQYF	TGCGCCAGCAGCCCGCCGGGGAGGGGGACTAGCACAGATACGCAGTATTTT
TRBJ1-6	once	.	TRBV3-1/TRBV3-2	CASSPRAGESPLHF	TGTGCCAGCAGCCCCAGGGCGGGAGAATCACCCCTCCACTTT
TRBJ2-2	.	.	TRBV6-5	CASRTTGTNTGELFF	TGTGCCAGCAGGACGACAGGAACGAACACCGGGGAGCTGTTTTTT
TRBJ1-2	.	.	TRBV6-6	CASSPTGSYGYTF	TGTGCCAGCAGCCCGACCGGGAGCTATGGCTACACCTTC
TRBJ1-1	.	.	TRBV10-2	CASNRQKNTEAFF	TGCGCCAGCAACAGACAGAAGAACACTGAAGCTTTCTTT
TRBJ1-1	.	TRBD1	TRBV6-5	CASTRSTGRTEAFF	TGTGCCAGCACCCGGTCGACAGGGAGAACTGAAGCTTTCTTT
TRBJ1-5	.	.	TRBV2	CASIGGQGSQPQHF	TGTGCCAGCATAGGGGGACAAGGGAGTCAGCCCCAGCATTTT
TRBJ2-1	.	TRBD2	TRBV27	CASTPGTSGGTYNEQFF	TGTGCCAGCACCCCCGGGACTAGCGGGGGAACATACAATGAGCAGTTCTTC
TRBJ1-1	.	.	TRBV5-6	CASSLALLVGTEAFF	TGTGCCAGCAGCTTGGCCCTGCTAGTAGGCACTGAAGCTTTCTTT
TRBJ2-2	once	.	TRBV10-2	CASSELGGNTGELFF	TGCGCCAGCAGTGAGCTAGGTGGGAACACCGGGGAGCTGTTTTTT
TRBJ1-2	.	TRBD1	TRBV19	CASTEGQGHWYGYTF	TGTGCCAGTACCGAAGGACAGGGGCATTGGTATGGCTACACCTTC
TRBJ1-2	once	TRBD1	TRBV13	CASSRISLTGDAYGYTF	TGTGCCAGCAGCCGAATTTCTCTGACAGGGGATGCGTATGGCTACACCTTC
TRBJ2-1	.	TRBD1	TRBV12-5	CASGLETGTGYNEQFF	TGTGCTAGTGGTTTGGAAACCGGGACAGGGTACAATGAGCAGTTCTTC
TRBJ2-1	.	.	TRBV7-9	CASSLSEGGVNEQFF	TGTGCCAGCAGCTTATCTGAGGGAGGTGTCAATGAGCAGTTCTTC
TRBJ1-2	once	TRBD1	TRBV6-5	CASIPGTAYGYTF	TGTGCCAGCATCCCAGGGACAGCCTATGGCTACACCTTC
TRBJ1-2	.	.	TRBV4-1	CASSQAGQTNGYTF	TGCGCCAGCAGCCAAGCCGGACAGACCAATGGCTACACCTTC
TRBJ2-2	few	TRBD2	TRBV7-2	CASSPRASGGNTGELFF	TGTGCCAGCAGCCCCCGGGCTAGCGGGGGAAACACCGGGGAGCTGTTTTTT
TRBJ2-1	.	TRBD2	TRBV30	CAWSVRREGSYNEQFF	TGTGCCTGGAGTGTACGGCGGGAGGGCTCCTACAATGAGCAGTTCTTC
TRBJ2-1	.	TRBD2	TRBV5-4	CASSLGLAGYNEQFF	TGTGCCAGCAGCTTGGGCCTAGCGGGGTACAATGAGCAGTTCTTC
TRBJ2-7	.	.	TRBV28	CASTDWGGRYEQYF	TGTGCCAGCACCGACTGGGGGGGGCGCTACGAGCAGTACTTC
TRBJ1-1	.	TRBD1	TRBV7-2	CASSTGQENTEAFF	TGTGCCAGCAGCACCGGACAGGAGAACACTGAAGCTTTCTTT
TRBJ1-1	.	.	TRBV6-5	CASRPGGVDAEAFF	TGTGCCAGCAGGCCCGGGGGGGTAGACGCTGAAGCTTTCTTT
TRBJ2-7	.	TRBD1	TRBV7-9	CAVNRGYEQYF	TGTGCCGTTAACAGGGGGTACGAGCAGTACTTC
TRBJ1-4	.	TRBD1	TRBV3-1/TRBV3-2	CASSSYDRAGEKLFF	TGTGCCAGCAGCTCCTACGACAGGGCGGGCGAAAAACTGTTTTTT
TRBJ2-5	.	TRBD2	TRBV7-9	CASSLGGLAGGTQYF	TGTGCCAGCAGCTTAGGGGGGCTAGCGGGCGGCACCCAGTACTTC
TRBJ2-3	once	.	TRBV7-2	CASSSLGLLDTQYF	TGTGCCAGCAGCTCCCTCGGACTGTTAGATACGCAGTATTTT
TRBJ2-1	.	.	TRBV10-3	CAISERGGQAFNEQFF	TGTGCCATCAGTGAGAGGGGGGGACAGGCCTTCAATGAGCAGTTCTTC
TRBJ1-6	.	.	TRBV5-5	CASSLEGRGLGSPLHF	TGTGCCAGCAGCTTGGAAGGCAGGGGTTTGGGTTCACCCCTCCACTTT
TRBJ2-2	.	TRBD1	TRBV5-1	CASSLVGQGATGELFF	TGCGCCAGCAGCTTGGTGGGACAGGGGGCGACCGGGGAGCTGTTTTTT
TRBJ2-7	few	.	TRBV5-1	CASSTDSPNLYEQYF	TGCGCCAGCAGCACGGACAGCCCAAACTTATACGAGCAGTACTTC
TRBJ2-3	.	TRBD2	TRBV6-2/TRBV6-3	CASSYPHLAGGTDTQYF	TGTGCCAGCAGTTACCCTCACCTAGCGGGGGGGACAGATACGCAGTATTTT
TRBJ2-1	.	TRBD2	TRBV2	CASSAPAAGAFNEQFF	TGTGCCAGCAGTGCCCCGGCCGCGGGAGCGTTTAATGAGCAGTTCTTC
TRBJ2-3	.	.	TRBV11-3	CASSFSRTSAQYF	TGTGCCAGCAGCTTCTCGAGGACTTCAGCGCAGTATTTT
TRBJ2-7	.	.	TRBV6-5	CASRSENKNYEQYF	TGTGCCAGCAGAAGCGAAAACAAAAACTACGAGCAGTACTTC
TRBJ2-2	.	.	TRBV4-3	CASSHRTGSTGELFF	TGCGCCAGCAGCCACAGAACAGGGAGCACCGGGGAGCTGTTTTTT
TRBJ2-3	once	TRBD2	TRBV19	CASAGLAKRDTQYF	TGTGCCAGCGCGGGACTAGCGAAGCGAGATACGCAGTATTTT
TRBJ2-1	.	TRBD2	TRBV11-2	CASRTPGGIHNEQFF	TGTGCCAGCCGTACCCCGGGAGGGATCCACAATGAGCAGTTCTTC
TRBJ1-1	.	.	TRBV19	CASSISYTMNTEAFF	TGTGCCAGTAGTATCAGCTATACTATGAACACTGAAGCTTTCTTT
TRBJ1-1	.	TRBD1	TRBV6-1	CASSESIRGYAEAFF	TGTGCCAGCAGTGAATCGATCAGGGGGTACGCTGAAGCTTTCTTT
TRBJ1-6	.	.	TRBV13	CASSLGRGGSPLHF	TGTGCCAGCAGCTTAGGCCGGGGAGGGTCACCCCTCCACTTT
TRBJ2-1	.	.	TRBV4-3	CASSHTQDNEQFF	TGCGCCAGCAGCCATACGCAGGACAATGAGCAGTTCTTC
TRBJ1-2	once	TRBD1	TRBV11-2	CASSLGTGDGYTF	TGTGCCAGCAGCTTAGGGACAGGGGATGGCTACACCTTC
TRBJ2-1	.	TRBD2	TRBV7-2	CATGTTSDNEQFF	TGTGCCACCGGGACTACCTCCGACAATGAGCAGTTCTTC
TRBJ1-1	.	.	TRBV6-2/TRBV6-3	CASTPNRENTEAFF	TGTGCCAGCACCCCAAACAGGGAAAACACTGAAGCTTTCTTT
TRBJ1-6	.	TRBD1	TRBV5-5	CASSSTGGRPSPLHF	TGTGCCAGCAGCTCAACAGGGGGGAGACCTTCACCCCTCCACTTT